Sequencing of this T cell receptor beta chain was carried out in a study of blood T cells in healthy people across ages. Trimming left V 8 bases short and J 0 bases short, with 20 bases between. The CDR3 contains 17 residues. The V gene's germline CDR1 is MDHEN and CDR2 SYDVKM. A sample-barcoded 5' primer and a J-beta primer mix were used in a second PCR of roughly 6 to 12 cycles. MiXCR was run by TCRdb on the 5' RACE reads, yielding one entry per CDR3 protein. Among roughly 700,000 distinct CDR3 sequences listed, 20% to 25% were seen once. These data also formed part of another study, on T cells of mothers and their children. That work contributes: When mothers and children were related, their normalized repertoire overlap, which was always slightly higher, did not differ significantly from that of unrelated pairs.

Sequencing was done on a sample of blood. The J gene is TRBJ2-4, the V gene TRBV28; no reliable D call. This TCR was sampled from a boy between 10 and 17 years old in good health. The CDR3 loop reads CASGPSPAPEAKNIQYF. CDR3 nucleotides: TGTGCCAGCGGTCCCTCTCCGGCACCCGAAGCCAAAAACATTCAGTACTTC. The whole variable domain, filled in from reference TRBV28 and TRBJ2-4, reads DVKVTQSSRYLVKRTGEKVFLECVQDMDHENMFWYRQDPGLGLRLIYFSYDVKMKEKGDIPEGYSVSREKKERFSLILESASTNQTSMYLCASGPSPAPEAKNIQYFGAGTRLSVL.